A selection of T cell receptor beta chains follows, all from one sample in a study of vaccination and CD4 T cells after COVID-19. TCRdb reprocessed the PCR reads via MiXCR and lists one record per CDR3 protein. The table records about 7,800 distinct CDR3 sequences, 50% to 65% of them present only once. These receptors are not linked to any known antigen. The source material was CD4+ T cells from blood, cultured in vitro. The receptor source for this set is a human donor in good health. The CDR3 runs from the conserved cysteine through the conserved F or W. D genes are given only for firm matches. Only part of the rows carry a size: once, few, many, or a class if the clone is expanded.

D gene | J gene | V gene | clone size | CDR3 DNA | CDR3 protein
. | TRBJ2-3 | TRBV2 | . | TGTGCCAGCAGGTCGGGAAACGGAGATACGCAGTATTTT | CASRSGNGDTQYF
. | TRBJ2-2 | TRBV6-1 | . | TGTGCCAGCAGTGGGGGCTGGGTGGACACCGGGGAGCTGTTTTTT | CASSGGWVDTGELFF
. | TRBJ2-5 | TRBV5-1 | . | TGCGCCAGCAGCTTTGAAGAGACCCAGTACTTC | CASSFEETQYF
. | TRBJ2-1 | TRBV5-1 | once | TGCGCCAGCAGCTTCGGTGTGGGACACAGCTCCTACAATGAGCAGTTCTTC | CASSFGVGHSSYNEQFF
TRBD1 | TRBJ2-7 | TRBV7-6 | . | TGTGCCAGCAGCTGGAATACAGGGGGCACATACGAGCAGTACTTC | CASSWNTGGTYEQYF
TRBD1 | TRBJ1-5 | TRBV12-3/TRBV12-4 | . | TGTGCCAGCAGTTCACAGGGGAATCAGCCCCAGCATTTT | CASSSQGNQPQHF
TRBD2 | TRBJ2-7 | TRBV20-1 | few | TGCAGTGCTAGAGTGGTAGGGGCTAGCGGGAGTCTGTACTTC | CSARVVGASGSLYF
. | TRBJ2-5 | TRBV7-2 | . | TGTGCCAGCAGCTCCCAACGGGCTAGCCAAGAGACCCAGTACTTC | CASSSQRASQETQYF
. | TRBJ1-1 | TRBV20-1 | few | TGCAGTGCTAGAGATTCCGCGCAAACAGGGTTAGCTTTCTTT | CSARDSAQTGLAFF
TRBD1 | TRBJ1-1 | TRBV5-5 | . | TGTGCCAGCAGCTTGCGGACAGGCGACGTCTTCAACACTGAAGCTTTCTTT | CASSLRTGDVFNTEAFF